These 25 T cell receptor beta chains originate from one sample sequenced in a study of blood T cells in healthy people across ages. Together with a sample-barcoded 5' primer, a J-beta primer mix was included in a second PCR lasting roughly 6 to 12 cycles. TCRdb independently ran MiXCR on the 5' RACE reads; one entry per CDR3 protein. The sample carries 1.5 million to 2 million distinct CDR3 sequences, 30% to 40% recorded once. The material sequenced was blood. All receptors derive from a woman in her thirties in good health.

This clonotype occurred many times. The rearrangement joins TRBV12-3 or TRBV12-4 to TRBJ2-5, with D possibly TRBD2 on 6 matching bases. V was shortened by 5 bases and J by 6 bases, with 10 bases between the two germline ends. This CDR3 has 12 residues. The DNA of the CDR3 is TGTGCCAGCAGTCTCGCGGGAAAGACCCAGTACTTC. Translated, it gives CASSLAGKTQYF.

This clonotype was recorded a few times. The CDR3 sequence is CATSETGRPQHF. CDR3 coding DNA: TGTGCCACCAGCGAGACAGGCCGACCCCAGCATTTT. The chain links TRBV24-1 to TRBJ1-5; maybe TRBD1 (6 bases). Trimming took 7 bases from V and 10 from J, leaving 13 bases between them. This CDR3 spans 12 amino acids. The germline CDR1 and CDR2 sequences are KGHDR and SFDVKD.

This clonotype was counted a few times. The genes are TRBV24-1 and TRBJ2-1; D gene ambiguous. CDR1 is KGHDR and CDR2 is SFDVKD in the germline V gene. V was clipped by 1 base and J by 6 bases, with 6 bases between them. This CDR3 is 13 amino acids long. CDR3 DNA sequence: TGTGCCACCAGTGATTTCAGTGGCAATGAGCAGTTCTTC. Translating it yields CATSDFSGNEQFF.

The rearrangement links TRBV20-1 to TRBJ2-1; 7 bases map to TRBD2. V trimming: 0 bases; J trimming: 4 bases; junction bases outside the gene matches: 9. The V gene's germline CDR1 is DFQATT and CDR2 SNEGSKA (reference sequence). The CDR3 totals 16 residues. In DNA form, the CDR3 reads TGCAGTGCTAGAGATCCGGGAGGATTTAAGTACAATGAGCAGTTCTTC. It codes for CSARDPGGFKYNEQFF.

V gene TRBV20-1 combines with J gene TRBJ2-7; TRBD1 matches at 7 bases. CDR3 size: 12 residues. Germline lookup yields CDR1 DFQATT and CDR2 SNEGSKA (reference sequence). Unmatched junction bases numbered 8, after V lost 6 bases and J lost 6 bases. CDR3 nucleotides: TGCAGTGCCAGACAGACAGGGTTCGAGCAGTACTTC. Translated: CSARQTGFEQYF.

In its sample, this clonotype was seen many times. One end of the junction does not line up with germline, which may come from a read error. V gene TRBV27 combines with J gene TRBJ2-1, with 9 bases lining up with TRBD2. Germline V gives CDR1 MNHEY, CDR2 SMNVEV (reference sequence). The CDR3 sequence is 15 residues long. CDR3 in DNA: TGCGCCAGCAGCTTGTCGACTAGCGGATACAATGAGCAGTTCTTC. Translated, it gives CASSLSTSGYNEQFF.

The V and J genes are TRBV4-1 and TRBJ2-2; TRBD2 agrees at 9 bases. This CDR3 has 18 residues. Trimming at V came to 6 bases and at J to 0 bases, leaving 11 bases not matched to a gene. Germline assignment: CDR1 MGHRA and CDR2 YSYEKL. DNA of the CDR3: TGCGCCAGCAGACTGATCGTAGCGGGGGCCACGAACACCGGGGAGCTGTTTTTT. It yields the protein CASRLIVAGATNTGELFF.

This clonotype was counted at least ten times. The gene calls are TRBV3-1 and TRBJ2-7; D not certain. Trimming left V 4 bases short and J 1 base short, with 2 bases between. The germline CDR1 and CDR2 sequences are LGHDT and YNNKEL (reference sequence). This CDR3 is built from 11 residues. This CDR3 is CASSRSYEQYF. The CDR3 region has the DNA TGTGCCAGCAGCCGTTCCTACGAGCAGTACTTC.

The CDR3 protein is CASSYHRGNSPLHF. DNA of the CDR3: TGTGCCAGCAGTTACCACAGGGGAAATTCACCCCTCCACTTT. This chain joins TRBV6-6 and TRBJ1-6; 7 bases agree with TRBD1. The CDR3 covers 14 residues. Germline assignment: CDR1 MNHNY and CDR2 SVGAGI (reference sequence). The junction had 2 bases not matched to a gene; V was cut back by 2 bases and J by 7 bases.

The V gene is TRBV11-2, the J gene TRBJ2-7, with 7 bases matching TRBD1. Germline values: CDR1 SGHAT, CDR2 FQNNGV. This CDR3 is 15 amino acids long. The junction had 9 bases not matched to a gene; V was cut back by 5 bases and J by 2 bases. Here the CDR3 DNA reads TGTGCCAGCAGCGCCCACACAGGGGTGGCCTACGAGCAGTACTTC. It specifies CASSAHTGVAYEQYF.

This clonotype was seen a handful of times. The chain combines TRBV21-1 with TRBJ2-7. TRBV21-1 corresponds to a pseudogene. This CDR3 has 13 residues. As DNA, the CDR3 is TGTGCCAGCAGCAATCTTGGCCTTTACGAGCAGTACTTC. This translates into CASSNLGLYEQYF.

This clonotype was seen a few times. The chain carries TRBV30 and TRBJ1-2, with 7 bases aligning to TRBD1. The germline V gene encodes CDR1 GTSNPN and CDR2 SVGIG (reference sequence). The CDR3 contains 14 residues. The V gene end was trimmed by 3 bases and the J gene end by 4 bases; junction bases not matched to a gene: 8. The CDR3 loop is CAWRHRGGFYGYTF. The DNA for the CDR3 is TGTGCCTGGAGGCACAGGGGAGGGTTCTATGGCTACACCTTC.

This clonotype was observed a few times. The V and J genes are TRBV7-2 and TRBJ2-7; D is perhaps TRBD1 or TRBD2 (6 bases each). Germline V gives CDR1 SGHTA, CDR2 FQGNSA. The CDR3 sequence is 16 residues long. The V gene lost 1 base and the J gene lost 6 bases, with 19 bases spanning the gap. CDR3 amino acids: CASSLGVPGKGGEQYF. In DNA form, the CDR3 reads TGTGCCAGCAGCTTAGGGGTACCGGGAAAGGGGGGCGAGCAGTACTTC.

This clonotype has just a few counts. The J gene is TRBJ2-3, the V gene TRBV20-1; D not certain. The germline CDR1 and CDR2 sequences are DFQATT and SNEGSKA (reference sequence). V lost 6 bases, J lost 0 bases, and 10 bases lay in between. The CDR3 spans 13 residues. The CDR3: CSAIQTSTDTQYF. The CDR3 DNA reads as TGCAGTGCGATCCAGACTAGCACAGATACGCAGTATTTT.

This clonotype occurred a few times. The chain recombines TRBV7-9 with TRBJ2-7; the D is unclear. This CDR3 has 14 amino acids. Germline V gene sequence: CDR1 SEHNR, CDR2 FQNEAQ (reference sequence). Deletions cut 4 bases from V and 7 bases from J, with 17 bases between. CDR3: CASSWAVQSGEQYF. The DNA of the CDR3 is TGTGCCAGCAGCTGGGCAGTCCAATCTGGGGAGCAGTACTTC.

This clonotype was found a few times. The gene calls are TRBV28 and TRBJ2-7; D not certain. This CDR3 is built from 14 residues. Trimming took off 1 base at V and 2 bases at J, with 9 bases between the two ends. Germline V gene data show CDR1 as MDHEN and CDR2 as SYDVKM. CDR3 region: CASSLLLLAYEQYF. In DNA, the CDR3 is TGTGCCAGCAGTTTATTGCTGTTGGCCTACGAGCAGTACTTC.

This chain uses TRBV27 with TRBJ1-5, with D unresolved. Looked up from germline, CDR1 is MNHEY and CDR2 is SMNVEV (reference sequence). Trimming cost V 6 bases and J 0 bases, with 12 bases left between them. The CDR3 is made up of 15 amino acids. CDR3 loop: CASRWKVDSNQPQHF. The CDR3 DNA reads TGTGCCAGCAGATGGAAAGTTGATAGCAATCAGCCCCAGCATTTT.

This clonotype occurred many times. The rearrangement joins TRBV6-1 to TRBJ1-2; a weak D match, TRBD1 (5 bases). CDR1 and CDR2 from the germline V gene are MNHNS and SASEGT. There are 13 residues in the CDR3. V was shortened by 9 bases and J by 6 bases, with 17 bases between the two germline ends. CDR3 sequence reads: CASLILRGDGYTF. The CDR3 region has the DNA TGTGCCAGTCTCATACTAAGGGGAGATGGCTACACCTTC.

This clonotype has only a few counts. V is TRBV10-3 and J is TRBJ1-6; 9 nucleotides line up with TRBD1. Germline CDR1 and CDR2: ENHRY and SYGVKD. The CDR3 length is 14 residues. The trim removed 6 bases at V and 8 bases at J, leaving 5 bases unmatched. The CDR3 sequence is CAISGTGLDSPLHF. As DNA, the CDR3 is TGTGCCATCAGCGGGACAGGGCTAGATTCACCCCTCCACTTT.

The chain carries TRBV6-6 and TRBJ2-5; D is possibly TRBD1 or TRBD2 (5 bases each). The J call may be faulty, since TRBJ2-7 better matches the DNA end. There are 14 residues in the CDR3. CDR1 and CDR2 (germline): MNHNY, SVGAGI (reference sequence). The CDR3 protein is CASSYSEGDHEQYF. In nucleotides, the CDR3 is TGTGCCAGCAGTTACTCGGAAGGGGACCACGAGCAGTACTTC.

This clonotype appeared a few times. The V gene is TRBV27, the J gene TRBJ2-5; 7 bases match TRBD1. CDR3 length: 14 residues. Germline V gene lookup returns CDR1 MNHEY and CDR2 SMNVEV (reference sequence). J was trimmed by 3 bases and V by 6 bases; bases with no gene match: 7. DNA of the CDR3: TGTGCCAGCAGCCCATCAACAGGGGAAGAGACCCAGTACTTC. Protein product: CASSPSTGEETQYF.

There are a few counts of this clonotype. J is TRBJ1-6 and V is TRBV3-1; no reliable D call. Trimming shortened V by 0 bases and J by 7 bases, and 10 bases separated the two germline ends. CDR3 length equals 15 residues. Germline V gene data show CDR1 as LGHDT and CDR2 as YNNKEL (reference sequence). The CDR3 loop reads CASSQESGLNSPLHF. DNA of the CDR3: TGTGCCAGCAGCCAAGAGTCGGGTTTGAATTCACCCCTCCACTTT.

This chain joins TRBV7-8 and TRBJ2-6, with a possible D match to TRBD2 (6 bases). Germline V gives CDR1 SGHVS, CDR2 FQNEAQ. V was clipped by 7 bases and J by 0 bases, with 22 bases between them. This CDR3 region has 19 residues. Written as DNA, the CDR3 is TGTGCCAGCACCCCCGGTCGGTCGGCGGGGTTCTCTGGGGCCAACGTCCTGACTTTC. Translation: CASTPGRSAGFSGANVLTF.

The chain couples TRBV30 to TRBJ2-1, with TRBD1 as a possible D gene (5 bases). Germline CDR1 is GTSNPN and CDR2 is SVGIG (reference sequence). V was trimmed by 2 bases and J by 4 bases, leaving 12 bases between them. CDR3 size: 14 residues. CDR3 residues: CAWSKAAGYNEQFF. In DNA, the CDR3 is TGTGCCTGGAGTAAGGCGGCAGGGTACAATGAGCAGTTCTTC.

The table lists this clonotype with a few counts. This chain joins TRBV20-1 and TRBJ1-1; the D gene is possibly TRBD1 (6 bases). In germline, CDR1 is DFQATT, CDR2 SNEGSKA (reference sequence). This CDR3 is 15 amino acids long. Between the trimmed V and J ends, which lost 2 bases and 0 bases, there was a span of 13 bases. The CDR3 coding sequence is TGCAGTGCTAGAAGGGGGGCGGGGTTGAACACTGAAGCTTTCTTT. Amino acid sequence: CSARRGAGLNTEAFF.